Reported below is one T cell receptor beta chain. For the second PCR, which ran for about 7 to 11 cycles, a sample-barcoded 5' primer and a J-beta primer mix were used. TCRdb recomputed calls from the 5' RACE reads with MiXCR, one row per CDR3 protein. Counted here are about 570,000 distinct CDR3 sequences, roughly a quarter occurring once; the ten biggest clones make up roughly 3.5%. This specimen belongs to a study of blood T cells in healthy people across ages. CDR3 length: 13 amino acids. Trimming pared 7 bases from V and 4 bases from J, leaving 12 bases between. Germline loops: CDR1 KGHDR, CDR2 SFDVKD. This same sample was also part of a study on T cells of mothers and their children. From that paper: Mother-child pairs who were related displayed a slightly higher overlap than unrelated pairs, a difference that was non-significant.

Material: blood. The chain joins TRBV24-1 to TRBJ1-1, with D uncertain. The sequence came from a boy between 2 and 10 years old in good health. The CDR3 DNA sequence: TGTGCCACCAGGGCCTCCGGAGGCACTGAAGCTTTCTTT. Protein: CATRASGGTEAFF.